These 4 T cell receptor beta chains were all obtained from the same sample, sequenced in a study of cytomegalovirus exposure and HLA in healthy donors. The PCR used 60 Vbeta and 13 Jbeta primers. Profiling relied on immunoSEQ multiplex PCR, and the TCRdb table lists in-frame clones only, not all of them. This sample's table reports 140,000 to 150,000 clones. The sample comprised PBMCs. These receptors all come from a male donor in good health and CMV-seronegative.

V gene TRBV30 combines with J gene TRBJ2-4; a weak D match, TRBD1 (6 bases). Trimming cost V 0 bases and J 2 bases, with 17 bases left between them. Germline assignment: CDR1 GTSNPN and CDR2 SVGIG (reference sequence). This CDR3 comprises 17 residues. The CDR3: CAWSVFGNQGPKNIQYF. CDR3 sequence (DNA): TGTGCCTGGAGTGTTTTTGGCAATCAGGGGCCCAAAAACATTCAGTACTTC.

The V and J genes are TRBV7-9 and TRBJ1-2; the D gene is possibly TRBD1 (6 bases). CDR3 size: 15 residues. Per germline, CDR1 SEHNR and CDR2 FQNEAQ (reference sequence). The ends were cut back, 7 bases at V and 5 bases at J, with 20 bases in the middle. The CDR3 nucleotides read TGTGCCAGCATCAATCCGAGGGCAGGGGCGTATGGCTACACCTTC. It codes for CASINPRAGAYGYTF.

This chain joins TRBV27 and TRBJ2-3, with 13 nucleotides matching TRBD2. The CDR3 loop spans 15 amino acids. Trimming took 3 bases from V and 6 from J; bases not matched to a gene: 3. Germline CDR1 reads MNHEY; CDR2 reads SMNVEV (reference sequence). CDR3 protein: CASSFTSGGVDTQYF. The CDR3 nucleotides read TGTGCCAGCAGTTTTACTAGCGGGGGGGTGGATACGCAGTATTTT.

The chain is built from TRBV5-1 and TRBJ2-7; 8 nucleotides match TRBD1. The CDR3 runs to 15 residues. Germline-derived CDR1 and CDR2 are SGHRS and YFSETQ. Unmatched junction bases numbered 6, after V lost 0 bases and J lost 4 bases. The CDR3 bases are TGCGCCAGCAGCTTGGGACAGGGGCAGGTATACGAGCAGTACTTC. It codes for CASSLGQGQVYEQYF.